Below, 22 T cell receptor beta chains from the same sample are listed, as sequenced in a study of T cells in tuberculosis. TCRdb keeps only in-frame clones here, not all; method: immunoSEQ multiplex PCR. Among more than 40,000 clones listed, about 94% were seen once. The sample comprised PBMCs. All receptors derive from a donor between 10 and 35 years old with latent tuberculosis or without tuberculosis infection. Some clones in this sample may be carry-over from other donors' samples.

V usage is TRBV4-3 and J usage is TRBJ1-4, with D uncertain. Germline V gene sequence: CDR1 LGHNA, CDR2 YSLEER. Trimming left V 4 bases short and J 8 bases short, with 11 bases between. This CDR3 region has 13 residues. This CDR3 is CASSRSGLEKLFF. The CDR3 nucleotides read TGCGCCAGCAGCCGATCGGGTCTGGAAAAACTGTTTTTT.

The chain links TRBV6-5 to TRBJ2-1, with D uncertain. Trimming took 2 bases from V and 7 from J, leaving 9 bases between them. This CDR3 region has 13 residues. Per the germline V gene, CDR1 is MNHEY and CDR2 is SVGAGI. The CDR3 sequence: CASSYGPGNEQFF. The CDR3 nucleotides read TGTGCCAGCAGTTACGGCCCCGGGAATGAGCAGTTCTTC.

The gene calls are TRBV5-5 and TRBJ2-1, with TRBD1 matching over 10 bases. V was clipped by 0 bases and J by 7 bases; unmatched bases: 10. The CDR3 sequence is 17 residues long. Germline-derived CDR1 and CDR2 are SGHKS and YYEKEE (reference sequence). This CDR3 reads CASSLAAFGQGGNEQFF. CDR3 nucleotide sequence: TGTGCCAGCAGCTTGGCGGCTTTCGGACAGGGGGGTAATGAGCAGTTCTTC.

The rearrangement links TRBV5-8 to TRBJ1-2; D perhaps matches TRBD1 (5 bases). The CDR3 is 13 amino acids. Trimming pared 4 bases from V and 2 bases from J, leaving 9 bases between. The germline CDR1 and CDR2 sequences are SGHTS and YDEGEE. The CDR3 is CASSLDKNYGYTF. Here the CDR3 DNA reads TGTGCCAGCAGCCTGGACAAGAACTATGGCTACACCTTC.

This rearrangement joins TRBV7-2 to TRBJ1-2, with a possible D match to TRBD1 (6 bases). Germline values: CDR1 SGHTA, CDR2 FQGNSA. V gave up 6 bases and J gave up 7 bases, with 12 bases separating them. The CDR3 totals 12 residues. The CDR3 spells CASSRDRSGYTF. The CDR3 DNA is TGTGCCAGCAGTCGCGACAGGAGTGGCTACACCTTC.

The chain combines TRBV28 with TRBJ2-7; 13 positions agree with TRBD2. The J segment lost 2 bases and the V segment lost 5 bases, leaving 3 bases of the junction unmatched. This CDR3 region has 15 residues. Germline-derived CDR1 and CDR2 are MDHEN and SYDVKM. The CDR3 nucleotides are TGTGCCAGCAGTGGGACTAGCGGGAAGACCTACGAGCAGTACTTC. Protein product: CASSGTSGKTYEQYF.

The V call is TRBV4-1, the J call TRBJ1-1; the D gene is possibly TRBD1 (6 bases). The CDR3 sequence is 14 residues long. From germline, CDR1 is MGHRA and CDR2 YSYEKL. V lost 3 bases, J lost 4 bases, and 12 bases lay in between. The CDR3 DNA is TGCGCCAGCAGCCACTGGGGACATGGCACTGAAGCTTTCTTT. This gives the protein CASSHWGHGTEAFF.

The chain carries TRBV15 and TRBJ2-3, with 8 bases that match TRBD2. The CDR3 totals 15 residues. Germline-derived CDR1 and CDR2 are LNHNV and YYDKDF (reference sequence). CDR3 residues: CATQKERESTDTQYF. The CDR3 nucleotides are TGTGCGACCCAAAAAGAGCGGGAGAGCACAGATACGCAGTATTTT.

V is TRBV28 and J is TRBJ2-7, with TRBD1 matching 8 bases. Germline CDR1 MDHEN, CDR2 SYDVKM. The CDR3 spans 16 residues. The trim removed 3 bases at V and 6 bases at J, leaving 13 bases unmatched. The CDR3 bases are TGTGCCAGCAGTTTCCCCGGGACAGGCCGTTCTGGCGAGCAGTACTTC. This encodes CASSFPGTGRSGEQYF.

In its sample, this clone was seen once. The rearrangement uses TRBV11-1 and TRBJ1-2, with 8 bases lining up with TRBD1. Looked up from germline, CDR1 is SGHAT and CDR2 is FQDESV (reference sequence). The CDR3 is made up of 15 amino acids. J lost 2 bases, V lost 5 bases, and 7 bases had no gene match. CDR3 in DNA: TGTGCCAGCAGCCCTTTACAGGGGGTGAACTATGGCTACACCTTC. Translated, it gives CASSPLQGVNYGYTF.

The chain couples TRBV19 to TRBJ1-2; D call uncertain. The CDR3 is 14 residues long. Germline values: CDR1 LNHDA, CDR2 SQIVND (reference sequence). With 4 bases removed from V and 1 base from J, the gap between germline ends came to 10 bases. The CDR3 nucleotides are TGTGCCAGTAGTACACCCCCGGTTAACTATGGCTACACCTTC. Translated, it gives CASSTPPVNYGYTF.

J is TRBJ1-5 and V is TRBV12-5; 7 nucleotides match TRBD1. The CDR3 contains 16 residues. Germline V lookup: CDR1 LGHNT, CDR2 FRNRAP. V dropped 0 bases and J dropped 2; count of bases not matched to a gene: 4. This CDR3 is CASGLVDREGNQPQHF. CDR3 in DNA: TGTGCTAGTGGTTTGGTAGACAGGGAAGGCAATCAGCCCCAGCATTTT.

This clone was counted a single time. This CDR3 reads CASSYLTGDTGELFF. For the CDR3, the DNA is TGTGCCAGCAGTTACCTGACAGGGGACACCGGGGAGCTGTTTTTT. This chain joins TRBV6-5 and TRBJ2-2, with 8 bases matching TRBD1. This CDR3 is built from 15 residues. V dropped 2 bases and J dropped 3; count of bases not matched to a gene: 2. Looked up from germline, CDR1 is MNHEY and CDR2 is SVGAGI.

This chain connects TRBV6-5 to TRBJ2-7, with 7 positions matching TRBD2. The V gene end was trimmed by 4 bases and the J gene end by 7 bases; junction bases not matched to a gene: 13. The germline V gene has CDR1 MNHEY and CDR2 SVGAGI. This CDR3 is 15 amino acids long. Written as DNA, the CDR3 is TGTGCCAGCAGTTTCGGTCCTTCGGGGGGAGGAGAGCAGTACTTC. It yields the protein CASSFGPSGGGEQYF.

The CDR3, as DNA: TGTGCCAGCAGCTTGTCCCCTAGCGGGATTTACGAGCAGTACTTC. This encodes CASSLSPSGIYEQYF. This chain uses TRBV5-6 with TRBJ2-7; 9 bases align to TRBD2. The CDR3 extends over 15 amino acids. V dropped 1 base and J dropped 4; count of bases not matched to a gene: 6. In germline, CDR1 is SGHDT, CDR2 YYEEEE.

The chain uses TRBV6-5 and TRBJ1-1; the match to TRBD1 covers 9 bases. This CDR3 comprises 15 residues. Germline lookup yields CDR1 MNHEY and CDR2 SVGAGI. J gave up 8 bases and V 8 bases, and 15 bases lay outside the gene matches. In nucleotides, the CDR3 is TGTGCCAGCCGAAGATCCGGGACAGGGTCCTGGGAAGCTTTCTTT. It specifies CASRRSGTGSWEAFF.

In its sample, this clone was seen a few times. This chain joins TRBV19 and TRBJ1-2; 7 bases are a match to TRBD1. Trimming cost V 5 bases and J 4 bases; bases outside gene matches: 7. In germline, CDR1 is LNHDA, CDR2 SQIVND (reference sequence). The CDR3 extends over 14 amino acids. CDR3 bases: TGTGCCAGTAGTGCCGACAGGGATAGCTATGGCTACACCTTC. As protein: CASSADRDSYGYTF.

The chain has TRBV30 and TRBJ1-2, with D tentatively TRBD1 (6 bases). V shed 0 bases and J shed 1 base, with 12 bases lying between them. The germline V gene encodes CDR1 GTSNPN and CDR2 SVGIG (reference sequence). CDR3 length: 15 residues. The DNA for the CDR3 is TGTGCCTGGAGTGTATTGGAAGGGGGTAACTATGGCTACACCTTC. Residues: CAWSVLEGGNYGYTF.

This chain connects TRBV2 to TRBJ2-1, with 10 bases aligning to TRBD2. Trimming took 6 bases from V and 9 from J; bases not matched to a gene: 14. This CDR3 is built from 16 residues. CDR1 and CDR2 (germline): SNHLY, FYNNEI. CDR3 residues: CASSVSDPSGSREQFF. CDR3 nucleotides: TGTGCCAGCAGCGTAAGCGACCCTAGCGGGAGTCGTGAGCAGTTCTTC.

This chain uses TRBV27 with TRBJ1-2; 7 bases line up with TRBD1. Trimming removed 8 bases from V and 5 bases from J; junction bases left unmatched: 14. Germline CDR1 and CDR2: MNHEY and SMNVEV (reference sequence). The CDR3 has 15 amino acids. Written as DNA, the CDR3 is TGTGCCAGCTCCCTAGGGGCAGGGGGTTTATATGGCTACACCTTC. Its protein is CASSLGAGGLYGYTF.

The genes are TRBV30 and TRBJ1-5, with unresolved D. Germline V gene sequence: CDR1 GTSNPN, CDR2 SVGIG (reference sequence). The CDR3 length is 14 residues. The V and J ends lost 2 bases and 0 bases respectively, with 8 bases between them. CDR3 bases: TGTGCCTGGAGTCATACAATTAGCAATCAGCCCCAGCATTTT. It encodes CAWSHTISNQPQHF.

The V gene is TRBV28, the J gene TRBJ1-1, with 7 bases identical to TRBD1. V lost 7 bases, J lost 1 base, and 6 bases stayed unmatched. The CDR3 covers 14 residues. Germline V gene sequence: CDR1 MDHEN, CDR2 SYDVKM. The CDR3 region is CASTPTGKNTEAFF. In DNA form, the CDR3 reads TGTGCCAGCACCCCGACAGGGAAGAACACTGAAGCTTTCTTT.